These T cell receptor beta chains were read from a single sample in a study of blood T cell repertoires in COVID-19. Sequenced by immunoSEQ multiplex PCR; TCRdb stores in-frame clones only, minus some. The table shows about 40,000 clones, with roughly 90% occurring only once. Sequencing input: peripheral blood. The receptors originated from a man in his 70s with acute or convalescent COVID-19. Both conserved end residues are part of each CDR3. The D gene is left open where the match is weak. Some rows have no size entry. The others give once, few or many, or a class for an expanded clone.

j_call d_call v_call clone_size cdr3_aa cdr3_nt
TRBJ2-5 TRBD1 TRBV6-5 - CASKGQGVETQYF TGTGCCAGCAAGGGACAGGGAGTAGAGACCCAGTACTTC
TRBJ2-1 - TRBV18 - CASSPPNQGGMNEQFF TGTGCCAGCTCACCACCGAATCAAGGGGGAATGAATGAGCAGTTCTTC
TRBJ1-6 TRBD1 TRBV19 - CASRTSTGYYSPLHF TGTGCCAGTAGAACCTCGACAGGGTATTATTCACCCCTCCACTTT
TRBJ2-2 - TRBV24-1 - CATSDGAAMSGGELFF TGTGCCACCAGTGATGGGGCGGCGATGTCTGGGGGGGAGCTGTTTTTT
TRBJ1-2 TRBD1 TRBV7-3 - CASSSPGQGYGYTF TGTGCCAGCAGCTCCCCGGGACAGGGTTATGGCTACACCTTC
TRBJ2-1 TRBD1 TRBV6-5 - CASSGTGSSYNEQFF TGTGCCAGCAGCGGGACAGGGAGCTCCTACAATGAGCAGTTCTTC
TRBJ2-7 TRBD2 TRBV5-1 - CASSFTSDEQYF TGCGCCAGCAGCTTTACTAGCGACGAGCAGTACTTC
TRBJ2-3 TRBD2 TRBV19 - CASSITGLAGGSTDTQYF TGTGCCAGTAGTATAACGGGACTAGCGGGAGGTAGTACAGATACGCAGTATTTT
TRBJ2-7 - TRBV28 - CASRGGYYEQYF TGTGCCAGCCGTGGAGGGTACTACGAGCAGTACTTC
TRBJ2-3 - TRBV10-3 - CAISDKSVGGATDTQYF TGTGCCATCAGTGATAAGAGCGTTGGGGGGGCCACAGATACGCAGTATTTT
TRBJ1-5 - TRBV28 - CASSPGGGREPQHF TGTGCCAGCAGTCCGGGGGGGGGAAGGGAGCCCCAGCATTTT
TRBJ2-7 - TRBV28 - CASSGISRLSREQYF TGTGCCAGCAGTGGGATCTCTAGACTAAGCCGGGAGCAGTACTTC
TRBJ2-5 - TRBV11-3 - CASSLGATGFQETQYF TGTGCCAGCAGCTTAGGTGCGACAGGCTTCCAAGAGACCCAGTACTTC
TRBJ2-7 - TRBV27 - CASSFFRGSYEQYF TGTGCCAGCAGTTTTTTCAGGGGCTCCTACGAGCAGTACTTC
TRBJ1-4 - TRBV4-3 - CASSQEGRPGATNEKLFF TGCGCCAGCAGCCAAGAGGGCCGGCCGGGGGCAACTAATGAAAAACTGTTTTTT
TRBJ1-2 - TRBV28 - CASSYGGADYGYTF TGTGCCAGCAGTTATGGAGGAGCTGACTATGGCTACACCTTC
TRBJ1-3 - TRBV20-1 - CSASQGNTIYF TGCAGTGCTAGTCAGGGAAACACCATATATTTT
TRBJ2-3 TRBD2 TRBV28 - CASTTTGGEPDTQYF TGTGCCAGCACCACAACGGGGGGAGAACCAGATACGCAGTATTTT
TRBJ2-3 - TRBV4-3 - CASSLEPGGTDTQYF TGCGCCAGCAGCCTCGAACCAGGGGGCACAGATACGCAGTATTTT
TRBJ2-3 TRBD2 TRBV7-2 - CASSLASGDTQYF TGTGCCAGCAGCTTAGCTAGCGGGGATACGCAGTATTTT
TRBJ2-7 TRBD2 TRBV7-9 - CASQRLAGAYEQYF TGTGCCAGCCAGCGGCTAGCGGGAGCCTACGAGCAGTACTTC
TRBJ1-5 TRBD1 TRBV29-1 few CSVRQGEDQPQHF TGCAGCGTTCGACAGGGAGAGGATCAGCCCCAGCATTTT
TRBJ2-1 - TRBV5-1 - CASSLEGRAFYNEQFF TGCGCCAGCAGCTTGGAGGGCAGGGCCTTCTACAATGAGCAGTTCTTC
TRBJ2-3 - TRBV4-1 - CASSQSRGGVATDTQYF TGCGCCAGCAGCCAATCGCGGGGTGGAGTGGCCACAGATACGCAGTATTTT
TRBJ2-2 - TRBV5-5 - CASSARSGYTGELFF TGTGCCAGCAGCGCAAGATCAGGGTATACCGGGGAGCTGTTTTTT
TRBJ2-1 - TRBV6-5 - CASSYGLAYNEQFF TGTGCCAGCAGTTACGGGCTAGCTTACAATGAGCAGTTCTTC
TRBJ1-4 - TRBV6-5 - CASRKTGTTNEKLFF TGTGCCAGCAGGAAAACAGGAACAACTAATGAAAAACTGTTTTTT
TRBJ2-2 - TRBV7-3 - CASSPHLPGRKTGELFF TGTGCCAGCAGCCCCCATCTCCCAGGGCGAAAAACCGGGGAGCTGTTTTTT
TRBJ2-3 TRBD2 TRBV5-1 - CASSGSWGGTSTDTQYF TGCGCCAGCAGCGGCTCCTGGGGAGGGACTAGCACAGATACGCAGTATTTT
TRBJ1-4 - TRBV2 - CASSDRQEGKLFF TGTGCCAGCAGTGATCGCCAGGAGGGAAAACTGTTTTTT
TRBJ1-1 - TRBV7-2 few CASSLRQGTTEAFF TGTGCCAGCAGCTTAAGGCAGGGGACCACTGAAGCTTTCTTT
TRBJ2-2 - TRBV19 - CASTGGTDSLTGELFF TGTGCCTCTACCGGCGGGACAGATAGTTTAACCGGGGAGCTGTTTTTT
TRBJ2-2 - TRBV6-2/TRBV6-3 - CASSYVWTATGELFF TGTGCCAGCAGTTACGTCTGGACAGCGACCGGGGAGCTGTTTTTT
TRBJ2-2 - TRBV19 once CASNRNTGELFF TGTGCCAGTAACAGGAACACCGGGGAGCTGTTTTTT
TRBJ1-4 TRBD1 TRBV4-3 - CASSQGDREEEKLFF TGCGCCAGCAGCCAAGGGGACAGGGAGGAGGAAAAACTGTTTTTT
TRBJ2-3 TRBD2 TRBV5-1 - CASSSSGAETDTQYF TGCGCCAGCAGCTCGAGCGGGGCGGAGACAGATACGCAGTATTTT
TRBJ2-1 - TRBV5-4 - CASSLGAGGYNEQFF TGTGCCAGCAGCTTGGGGGCAGGGGGGTACAATGAGCAGTTCTTC
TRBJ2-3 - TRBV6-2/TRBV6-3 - CASSFSDTQYF TGTGCCAGCAGTTTTAGTGATACGCAGTATTTT
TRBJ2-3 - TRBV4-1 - CASSQVSSALAADTQYF TGCGCCAGCAGCCAAGTTTCTAGCGCCCTGGCGGCAGATACGCAGTATTTT
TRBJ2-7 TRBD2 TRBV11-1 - CASSLLAGPGGEQYF TGTGCCAGCAGCTTACTAGCGGGACCCGGGGGGGAGCAGTACTTC
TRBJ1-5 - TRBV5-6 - CASSLKGGGQPQHF TGTGCCAGCAGCTTGAAGGGAGGAGGTCAGCCCCAGCATTTT
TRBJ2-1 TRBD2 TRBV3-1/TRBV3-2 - CASSPTSGRGGMDEQFF TGTGCCAGCAGCCCGACTAGCGGGAGAGGGGGTATGGATGAGCAGTTCTTC